This is a list of T cell receptor beta chains from one sample in a study of blood T cell repertoires in COVID-19. Assay: immunoSEQ multiplex PCR; the TCRdb copy retains only in-frame clones and omits some. This sample has about 51,000 clones; about 88% occur once, and the top ten carry 1% to 1.5%. Sequenced input: peripheral blood. The source is a man aged 60 to 75 with acute or convalescent COVID-19. Both conserved end residues are part of each CDR3. Each record gives: clone size, J gene, CDR3 length, V gene, D gene, CDR3 DNA, CDR3 protein. The D gene is left open where the match is weak. Size values are once, few and many counts, or a class for expanded clones, and some rows have none.

abundance: NA
j_gene: TRBJ1-6
len: 16
v_gene: TRBV6-1
d_gene: NA
CDR3nt: TGTGCCAGCAGTGAAGAGGGGTCGCAGGGGAATTCACCCCTCCACTTT
CDR3aa: CASSEEGSQGNSPLHF

abundance: NA
j_gene: TRBJ1-1
len: 15
v_gene: TRBV9
d_gene: NA
CDR3nt: TGTGCCAGCAGCGTAGAAGGGACAACGAACACTGAAGCTTTCTTT
CDR3aa: CASSVEGTTNTEAFF

abundance: NA
j_gene: TRBJ2-3
len: 21
v_gene: TRBV7-3
d_gene: NA
CDR3nt: TGTGCCAGCAGCTCCTTCCCGATCAGGCAGCCTAAGCTTACTAGCACAGATACGCAGTATTTT
CDR3aa: CASSSFPIRQPKLTSTDTQYF

abundance: NA
j_gene: TRBJ1-2
len: 12
v_gene: TRBV19
d_gene: NA
CDR3nt: TGTGCCAGTAACCAGGGGTTTGATGGCTACACCTTC
CDR3aa: CASNQGFDGYTF

abundance: once
j_gene: TRBJ2-1
len: 13
v_gene: TRBV7-2
d_gene: NA
CDR3nt: TGTGCCAGCAGCCCCTTAGCGGACAATGAGCAGTTCTTC
CDR3aa: CASSPLADNEQFF

abundance: NA
j_gene: TRBJ1-2
len: 14
v_gene: TRBV5-1
d_gene: NA
CDR3nt: TGCGCCAGCAGCCCTGCGGATCCTAACTATGGCTACACCTTC
CDR3aa: CASSPADPNYGYTF

abundance: NA
j_gene: TRBJ2-5
len: 16
v_gene: TRBV4-1
d_gene: TRBD2
CDR3nt: TGCGCCAGCAGCCAAGGACTAGCGGGTTCACAAGAGACCCAGTACTTC
CDR3aa: CASSQGLAGSQETQYF

abundance: NA
j_gene: TRBJ1-1
len: 16
v_gene: TRBV7-6
d_gene: TRBD1
CDR3nt: TGTGCCAGCAGCTTAAACGCGATCGAGACAGGGGGTGAAGCTTTCTTT
CDR3aa: CASSLNAIETGGEAFF

abundance: NA
j_gene: TRBJ2-2
len: 16
v_gene: TRBV4-1
d_gene: TRBD2
CDR3nt: TGCGCCAGCAGCTCCTCCCAGCTAGCGGGACCCGGGGAGCTGTTTTTT
CDR3aa: CASSSSQLAGPGELFF

abundance: NA
j_gene: TRBJ1-1
len: 12
v_gene: TRBV12-3/TRBV12-4
d_gene: NA
CDR3nt: TGTGCCAGTGTTACAGGGAACACTGAAGCTTTCTTT
CDR3aa: CASVTGNTEAFF

abundance: NA
j_gene: TRBJ2-5
len: 14
v_gene: TRBV27
d_gene: NA
CDR3nt: TGTGCCAGCAGTACCCGACAGTTCCAAGAGACCCAGTACTTC
CDR3aa: CASSTRQFQETQYF

abundance: NA
j_gene: TRBJ2-1
len: 19
v_gene: TRBV10-3
d_gene: TRBD2
CDR3nt: TGTGCCATCAGTGAGAGGGGACTAGCGGGAGGTCTCTTCTACAATGAGCAGTTCTTC
CDR3aa: CAISERGLAGGLFYNEQFF

abundance: NA
j_gene: TRBJ1-1
len: 15
v_gene: TRBV18
d_gene: NA
CDR3nt: TGTGCCAGCTCACCTCAGGGTACAGTGAACACTGAAGCTTTCTTT
CDR3aa: CASSPQGTVNTEAFF

abundance: NA
j_gene: TRBJ1-1
len: 15
v_gene: TRBV24-1
d_gene: TRBD1
CDR3nt: TGTGCCACCAGTGATGGGGGCGGACAGGGGCGTGAAGCTTTCTTT
CDR3aa: CATSDGGGQGREAFF

abundance: NA
j_gene: TRBJ2-5
len: 14
v_gene: TRBV6-5
d_gene: NA
CDR3nt: TGTGCCAGCAGGGCAGGGGCCGGACAAGAGACCCAGTACTTC
CDR3aa: CASRAGAGQETQYF

abundance: NA
j_gene: TRBJ1-6
len: 16
v_gene: TRBV25-1
d_gene: TRBD1
CDR3nt: TGTGCCAGCAGTGAATCGTCAGGGGGCACGGATTCACCCCTCCACTTT
CDR3aa: CASSESSGGTDSPLHF

abundance: NA
j_gene: TRBJ1-5
len: 15
v_gene: TRBV2
d_gene: TRBD1
CDR3nt: TGTGCCAGCAGCGATGACAGGGGTGGCAATCAGCCCCAGCATTTT
CDR3aa: CASSDDRGGNQPQHF

abundance: NA
j_gene: TRBJ1-2
len: 14
v_gene: TRBV6-1
d_gene: NA
CDR3nt: TGTGCCAGCAGTCAAGCCTCCCAGGTGTTCGGCTACACCTTC
CDR3aa: CASSQASQVFGYTF

abundance: NA
j_gene: TRBJ1-1
len: 13
v_gene: TRBV6-1
d_gene: TRBD1
CDR3nt: TGTGCCAGCAGTGAAGTTGGGACAGGGGGTGGCTTCTTT
CDR3aa: CASSEVGTGGGFF

abundance: NA
j_gene: TRBJ1-5
len: 17
v_gene: TRBV28
d_gene: TRBD1
CDR3nt: TGTGCCAGCAGGCAGAACAGGGGGCTGGTAAGCAATCAGCCCCAGCATTTT
CDR3aa: CASRQNRGLVSNQPQHF

abundance: few
j_gene: TRBJ2-5
len: 15
v_gene: TRBV7-8
d_gene: NA
CDR3nt: TGTGCCAGCAGCCCCGCTAGCGGTCAGGGGGAGACCCAGTACTTC
CDR3aa: CASSPASGQGETQYF

abundance: NA
j_gene: TRBJ2-7
len: 11
v_gene: TRBV20-1
d_gene: NA
CDR3nt: TGCAGTGCGCCCGACAACTACGAGCAGTACTTC
CDR3aa: CSAPDNYEQYF

abundance: NA
j_gene: TRBJ2-1
len: 12
v_gene: TRBV6-5
d_gene: TRBD2
CDR3nt: TGTGCCAGCAGTCGGGAGGGTAATGAGCAGTTCTTC
CDR3aa: CASSREGNEQFF

abundance: NA
j_gene: TRBJ2-5
len: 15
v_gene: TRBV5-1
d_gene: NA
CDR3nt: TGCGCCAGCAGCGATTGGGGGGGCCGCCAAGAGACCCAGTACTTC
CDR3aa: CASSDWGGRQETQYF

abundance: NA
j_gene: TRBJ2-7
len: 14
v_gene: TRBV10-2
d_gene: NA
CDR3nt: TGCGCCAGCAATGGTGGCGGAGGGGCATACGAGCAGTACTTC
CDR3aa: CASNGGGGAYEQYF

abundance: NA
j_gene: TRBJ1-5
len: 15
v_gene: TRBV5-8
d_gene: TRBD1
CDR3nt: TGTGCCAGCAGCCTTGGACAGGGGGGCAATCAGCCCCAGCATTTT
CDR3aa: CASSLGQGGNQPQHF

abundance: NA
j_gene: TRBJ2-1
len: 12
v_gene: TRBV28
d_gene: NA
CDR3nt: TGTGCCAGCAGTTTCGGTGAAAATGAGCAGTTCTTC
CDR3aa: CASSFGENEQFF

abundance: NA
j_gene: TRBJ1-5
len: 13
v_gene: TRBV5-1
d_gene: NA
CDR3nt: TGCGCCAGCAGTCCCGGAGAAAATCAGCCCCAGCATTTT
CDR3aa: CASSPGENQPQHF

abundance: NA
j_gene: TRBJ1-5
len: 14
v_gene: TRBV5-5
d_gene: NA
CDR3nt: TGTGCCAGCAGCTTGGCCAGTAGCAATCAGCCCCAGCATTTT
CDR3aa: CASSLASSNQPQHF

abundance: few
j_gene: TRBJ1-5
len: 16
v_gene: TRBV6-1
d_gene: TRBD1
CDR3nt: TGTGCCAGCAGTGAGGGGACAGGGTTCTCCAATCAGCCCCAGCATTTT
CDR3aa: CASSEGTGFSNQPQHF

abundance: NA
j_gene: TRBJ2-1
len: 15
v_gene: TRBV11-3
d_gene: TRBD2
CDR3nt: TGTGCCAGCAGCGCCCAAGCGGGGGGCTACAATGAGCAGTTCTTC
CDR3aa: CASSAQAGGYNEQFF

abundance: NA
j_gene: TRBJ1-5
len: 13
v_gene: TRBV25-1
d_gene: NA
CDR3nt: TGTGCCAGCAGTGGACAGGGCAATCAGCCCCAGCATTTT
CDR3aa: CASSGQGNQPQHF

abundance: once
j_gene: TRBJ1-1
len: 15
v_gene: TRBV4-1
d_gene: NA
CDR3nt: TGCGCCAGCAGCCAAGATCCGGGGGTAGGAACTGAAGCTTTCTTT
CDR3aa: CASSQDPGVGTEAFF

abundance: NA
j_gene: TRBJ2-7
len: 18
v_gene: TRBV4-1
d_gene: TRBD2
CDR3nt: TGCGCCAGCAGCCAAGATCGTCTGGGACTAGCGGGATCGTACGAGCAGTACTTC
CDR3aa: CASSQDRLGLAGSYEQYF

abundance: NA
j_gene: TRBJ1-5
len: 13
v_gene: TRBV6-5
d_gene: NA
CDR3nt: TGTGCCAGCACCCGACAGGTTGGGCAGCCCCAGCATTTT
CDR3aa: CASTRQVGQPQHF

abundance: NA
j_gene: TRBJ2-2
len: 16
v_gene: TRBV4-1
d_gene: NA
CDR3nt: TGCGCCAGCAGCCCCACCAGGGGGGCGAACACCGGGGAGCTGTTTTTT
CDR3aa: CASSPTRGANTGELFF

abundance: once
j_gene: TRBJ1-2
len: 14
v_gene: TRBV2
d_gene: NA
CDR3nt: TGTGCCAGCATTCAACAGGACATACGCAGTGGCTACACCTTC
CDR3aa: CASIQQDIRSGYTF

abundance: NA
j_gene: TRBJ2-3
len: 14
v_gene: TRBV3-1/TRBV3-2
d_gene: NA
CDR3nt: TGTGCCAGCAGCTTGGGACTTGACACAGATACGCAGTATTTT
CDR3aa: CASSLGLDTDTQYF

abundance: NA
j_gene: TRBJ2-7
len: 13
v_gene: TRBV28
d_gene: NA
CDR3nt: TGTGCCAGCAGTTTAAGGGGGAAGAACGAGCAGTACTTC
CDR3aa: CASSLRGKNEQYF

abundance: NA
j_gene: TRBJ2-1
len: 17
v_gene: TRBV19
d_gene: TRBD2
CDR3nt: TGTGCCAGTAGTAGCCCGGGACTAGCGGGAGTGCGCAATGAGCAGTTCTTC
CDR3aa: CASSSPGLAGVRNEQFF

abundance: NA
j_gene: TRBJ1-1
len: 14
v_gene: TRBV10-2
d_gene: NA
CDR3nt: TGCGCCAGCAAGGAGGGCTTGGTGAACACTGAAGCTTTCTTT
CDR3aa: CASKEGLVNTEAFF

abundance: NA
j_gene: TRBJ1-4
len: 15
v_gene: TRBV14
d_gene: NA
CDR3nt: TGTGCCAGCAGCCGCACAGGGACAACTAATGAAAAACTGTTTTTT
CDR3aa: CASSRTGTTNEKLFF

abundance: few
j_gene: TRBJ1-2
len: 13
v_gene: TRBV19
d_gene: NA
CDR3nt: TGTGCCAGTATGAGGGCCGGGAACTATGGCTACACCTTC
CDR3aa: CASMRAGNYGYTF

abundance: once
j_gene: TRBJ2-3
len: 18
v_gene: TRBV4-1
d_gene: TRBD1
CDR3nt: TGCGCCAGCAGCCAATCCAGGGGGACCGGGACCGGCGATAATACGCAGTATTTT
CDR3aa: CASSQSRGTGTGDNTQYF

abundance: NA
j_gene: TRBJ2-2
len: 16
v_gene: TRBV19
d_gene: TRBD2
CDR3nt: TGTGCCAGTAGAGATCCGGGGGGGAGAAACACCGGGGAGCTGTTTTTT
CDR3aa: CASRDPGGRNTGELFF

abundance: once
j_gene: TRBJ1-2
len: 14
v_gene: TRBV10-3
d_gene: TRBD1
CDR3nt: TGTGCCATCAGTGTCGACAGGGCTAACTATGGCTACACCTTC
CDR3aa: CAISVDRANYGYTF

abundance: NA
j_gene: TRBJ2-1
len: 16
v_gene: TRBV11-2
d_gene: TRBD2
CDR3nt: TGTGCCAGCAGCTTAGTACTGGGACTAGCCTCCAATGAGCAGTTCTTC
CDR3aa: CASSLVLGLASNEQFF

abundance: NA
j_gene: TRBJ1-3
len: 15
v_gene: TRBV7-2
d_gene: NA
CDR3nt: TGTGCCAGCAGCTTAGACGGTCCCTCTGGAAACACCATATATTTT
CDR3aa: CASSLDGPSGNTIYF

abundance: NA
j_gene: TRBJ2-5
len: 14
v_gene: TRBV6-2/TRBV6-3
d_gene: TRBD2
CDR3nt: TGTGCCAGCAGTTACTCGTGGACTAGCGGGGGCCTGTACTTC
CDR3aa: CASSYSWTSGGLYF

abundance: once
j_gene: TRBJ2-1
len: 14
v_gene: TRBV6-5
d_gene: TRBD1
CDR3nt: TGTGCCAGCAGTCCGACAGGGGGCCACAATGAGCAGTTCTTC
CDR3aa: CASSPTGGHNEQFF

abundance: NA
j_gene: TRBJ2-1
len: 13
v_gene: TRBV28
d_gene: NA
CDR3nt: TGTGCCAGCAGTTTACCCGCGGCCAATGAGCAGTTCTTC
CDR3aa: CASSLPAANEQFF

abundance: few
j_gene: TRBJ2-5
len: 15
v_gene: TRBV21-1
d_gene: NA
CDR3nt: TGTGCCAGCAGCAAAGGGGGGCGGACCCAAGAGACCCAGTACTTC
CDR3aa: CASSKGGRTQETQYF

abundance: NA
j_gene: TRBJ2-7
len: 13
v_gene: TRBV10-3
d_gene: NA
CDR3nt: TGTGCCGGGGCCCGGGGGAGAGAGAACGAGCAGTACTTC
CDR3aa: CAGARGRENEQYF

abundance: NA
j_gene: TRBJ1-6
len: 16
v_gene: TRBV5-4
d_gene: NA
CDR3nt: TGTGCCAGCAGCTTGGATCCAGGGATGGGTAATTCACCCCTCCACTTT
CDR3aa: CASSLDPGMGNSPLHF

abundance: few
j_gene: TRBJ2-5
len: 14
v_gene: TRBV2
d_gene: NA
CDR3nt: TGTGCCAGCAGCCGCAGGTCGCACCAAGAGACCCAGTACTTC
CDR3aa: CASSRRSHQETQYF